Below, 25 T cell receptor beta chains from the same sample are listed, as sequenced in a study of early T cells in non-severe SARS-CoV-2 infection (dated by TCRdb to the early 2020s). The library was built by means of 5' RACE. For sequencing, a NextSeq 500 was employed. TCRdb ran its own pipeline on the public reads, namely fastp trimming at Q25 and MiXCR clone calling, and kept in-frame beta chains. Identical CDR3 proteins give one entry, which carries the most common genes and DNA. The sample table shows tens of thousands of distinct CDR3 sequences, and approximately 15% are seen once. About 3.7% of the sample is taken by the ten largest. Sequences were derived from whole blood, sampled at baseline. These receptors originate from an adult who was a healthcare worker with PCR-confirmed SARS-CoV-2 infection or an uninfected control (not recorded which).

The CDR3 loop reads CASSLVPNQPQHF. The DNA of the CDR3 is TGTGCCAGCAGTCTCGTTCCTAATCAGCCCCAGCATTTT. J is TRBJ1-5 and V is TRBV28; D uncertain. Germline CDR1 reads MDHEN; CDR2 reads SYDVKM. The ends were cut back, 5 bases at V and 4 bases at J, with 9 bases in the middle. The CDR3 contains 13 residues. Together with reference TRBV28 and TRBJ1-5, the CDR3 gives the full variable domain: DVKVTQSSRYLVKRTGEKVFLECVQDMDHENMFWYRQDPGLGLRLIYFSYDVKMKEKGDIPEGYSVSREKKERFSLILESASTNQTSMYLCASSLVPNQPQHFGDGTRLSIL.

V usage is TRBV2 and J usage is TRBJ2-5, with D maybe TRBD1 (6 bases). In germline, CDR1 is SNHLY, CDR2 FYNNEI. The CDR3 spans 14 residues. Trimming shortened V by 6 bases and J by 4 bases, and 15 bases separated the two germline ends. The CDR3 nucleotides read TGTGCCAGCAGACTCACAGGGACGGGAGAGACCCAGTACTTC. It yields the protein CASRLTGTGETQYF. The whole variable domain, filled in from reference TRBV2 and TRBJ2-5, reads EPEVTQTPSHQVTQMGQEVILRCVPISNHLYFYWYRQILGQKVEFLVSFYNNEISEKSEIFDDQFSVERPDGSNFTLKIRSTKLEDSAMYFCASRLTGTGETQYFGPGTRLLVL.

Only a few counts were recorded for this clonotype. The chain employs TRBV11-2 and TRBJ2-7; TRBD2 aligns across 11 bases. CDR1 is SGHAT, CDR2 FQNNGV, per germline. Germline trimming cut 5 bases from V and 5 bases from J; bases unmatched to any gene: 11. There are 16 residues in the CDR3. The CDR3 DNA reads TGTGCCAGCAGCCGGCGACTAGCGGGGCCTCAAGACGAGCAGTACTTC. Its protein product is CASSRRLAGPQDEQYF.

This clonotype was seen a few times. The chain recombines TRBV7-9 with TRBJ1-1, with 7 nucleotides matching TRBD1. J lost 2 bases, V lost 5 bases, and 8 bases had no gene match. The V gene's germline CDR1 is SEHNR and CDR2 FQNEAQ (reference sequence). The length of the CDR3 is 15 residues. CDR3 amino acids: CASSPQGVINTEAFF. For the CDR3, the DNA is TGTGCCAGCAGCCCCCAGGGGGTTATAAACACTGAAGCTTTCTTT.

The chain carries TRBV10-1 and TRBJ2-3, with TRBD2 as a possible D gene (6 bases). Germline assignment: CDR1 WNHNN and CDR2 SYGVQD (reference sequence). The CDR3 spans 16 residues. The V and J ends lost 3 bases and 0 bases respectively, with 13 bases between them. In DNA form, the CDR3 reads TGCGCCAGCAGTGACGGGAGTGGTTCCAGCACAGATACGCAGTATTTT. Amino acids: CASSDGSGSSTDTQYF.

The rearrangement uses TRBV6-1 and TRBJ2-1; 8 bases are a match to TRBD2. This CDR3 has 15 amino acids. Germline assignment: CDR1 MNHNS and CDR2 SASEGT. With V trimmed by 5 bases and J by 9 bases, 12 bases remained unmatched. CDR3 DNA sequence: TGTGCCAGCAGTCCTGAACGGGGGCTAGCGGGTGAGCAGTTCTTC. This sequence encodes CASSPERGLAGEQFF.

The chain uses TRBV7-2 and TRBJ2-5; tentative D call: TRBD2 (6 bases). This CDR3 region has 13 residues. Germline V gene data show CDR1 as SGHTA and CDR2 as FQGNSA. V shed 8 bases and J shed 7 bases, with 17 bases lying between them. This CDR3 is CASGTRRAGTQYF. The CDR3 DNA follows: TGTGCCAGCGGGACTCGACGGGCAGGGACCCAGTACTTC.

Ten or more counts support this clonotype. This chain connects TRBV7-2 to TRBJ2-5; D call uncertain. Trimming took 2 bases from V and 2 from J, leaving 6 bases between them. CDR3 length equals 13 residues. Germline V gene sequence: CDR1 SGHTA, CDR2 FQGNSA. The CDR3 bases are TGTGCCAGCAGCTTAACCCCGCAAGAGACCCAGTACTTC. It is translated as CASSLTPQETQYF.

This clonotype was seen only a few times. This chain uses TRBV18 with TRBJ2-7; no firm D call. This CDR3 is 13 amino acids long. CDR1 is KGHSH, CDR2 LQKENI, per germline. Trimming removed 6 bases from V and 7 bases from J, with 16 bases in between. CDR3 in amino acids: CASSRTEQIEQYF. CDR3 in DNA: TGTGCCAGCTCTCGGACCGAGCAGATAGAGCAGTACTTC. Using reference TRBV18 and TRBJ2-7 for the parts outside the CDR3, the full variable domain is NAGVMQNPRHLVRRRGQEARLRCSPMKGHSHVYWYRQLPEEGLKFMVYLQKENIIDESGMPKERFSAEFPKEGPSILRIQQVVRGDSAAYFCASSRTEQIEQYFGPGTRLTVT.

This rearrangement joins TRBV11-2 to TRBJ2-1; no clear D gene. Germline V gene data show CDR1 as SGHAT and CDR2 as FQNNGV. This CDR3 comprises 12 residues. V lost 3 bases and J 6 bases, leaving 6 bases between the germline ends. The CDR3 spells CASSFSSNEQFF. The CDR3 DNA sequence: TGTGCCAGCAGCTTCTCTAGCAATGAGCAGTTCTTC. Together with reference TRBV11-2 and TRBJ2-1, the CDR3 gives the full variable domain: EAGVAQSPRYKIIEKRQSVAFWCNPISGHATLYWYQQILGQGPKLLIQFQNNGVVDDSQLPKDRFSAERLKGVDSTLKIQPAKLEDSAVYLCASSFSSNEQFFGPGTRLTVL.

The chain is built from TRBV21-1 and TRBJ1-1. TRBV21-1 is a pseudogene segment. The CDR3 totals 15 residues. CDR3 sequence: CASSKGRGANTEAFF. DNA of the CDR3: TGTGCCAGCAGCAAAGGGCGAGGAGCGAACACTGAAGCTTTCTTT.

This clonotype was picked up a small number of times. V and J are TRBV3-1 and TRBJ2-7; tentatively, D is TRBD1 or TRBD2 (6 bases each). Germline V gene data show CDR1 as LGHDT and CDR2 as YNNKEL (reference sequence). V dropped 8 bases and J dropped 3 bases, with 14 bases sitting between them. The CDR3 is made up of 13 amino acids. The CDR3 DNA follows: TGTGCCAGCGGGGGGCAGAAAATCTACGAGCAGTACTTC. Its translation is CASGGQKIYEQYF.

This clonotype was seen ten or more times. The gene calls are TRBV12-3 or TRBV12-4 and TRBJ2-2; D gene uncertain. V dropped 3 bases and J dropped 4 bases, with 6 bases sitting between them. The CDR3 has 13 amino acids. CDR3 DNA sequence: TGTGCCAGCAGTTTTACCCGCACCGGGGAGCTGTTTTTT. It yields the protein CASSFTRTGELFF.

V is TRBV29-1 and J is TRBJ2-5; weak D call: TRBD1 (6 bases). Germline CDR1 reads SQVTM; CDR2 reads ANQGSEA. Trimming removed 6 bases at V and 2 bases at J, with 10 bases between. CDR3 length equals 12 residues. CDR3 DNA: TGCAGCGTCAACAGGGCGCAAGAGACCCAGTACTTC. As protein: CSVNRAQETQYF. Full variable domain (outside the CDR3, taken from reference TRBV29-1 and TRBJ2-5): SAVISQKPSRDICQRGTSLTIQCQVDSQVTMMFWYRQQPGQSLTLIATANQGSEATYESGFVIDKFPISRPNLTFSTLTVSNMSPEDSSIYLCSVNRAQETQYFGPGTRLLVL.

Many counts were recorded for this clonotype. The V and J genes are TRBV7-9 and TRBJ1-1, with D hard to call. CDR3 length: 12 residues. CDR1 is SEHNR, CDR2 FQNEAQ, per germline (reference sequence). Trimming shortened V by 2 bases and J by 5 bases, and 6 bases separated the two germline ends. The CDR3: CASSLRGTEAFF. The CDR3 nucleotides read TGTGCCAGCAGCTTACGAGGAACTGAAGCTTTCTTT.

The table lists this clonotype with a few counts. The V gene is TRBV6-5, the J gene TRBJ2-1; D unresolved. The CDR3 length is 13 residues. Germline assignment: CDR1 MNHEY and CDR2 SVGAGI. Trimming left V 3 bases short and J 9 bases short, with 12 bases between. CDR3 nucleotide sequence: TGTGCCAGCAGTTATACGCAGCTAGGTGAGCAGTTCTTC. Its translation: CASSYTQLGEQFF.

This clonotype has at least ten counts. The V call is TRBV18, the J call TRBJ2-1, with a possible D match to TRBD2 (5 bases). Trimming took off 3 bases at V and 1 base at J, with 16 bases between the two ends. This CDR3 is 17 amino acids long. The V gene's germline CDR1 is KGHSH and CDR2 LQKENI. The CDR3 nucleotides read TGTGCCAGCTCACCCACGAGGGCCGCGGTATCCTACAATGAGCAGTTCTTC. Its protein product is CASSPTRAAVSYNEQFF.

This clonotype was seen only a few times. The chain combines TRBV18 with TRBJ1-1, with 8 positions matching TRBD1. Germline CDR1 KGHSH, CDR2 LQKENI. This CDR3 comprises 16 residues. V lost 2 bases, J lost 0 bases, and 5 bases stayed unmatched. As DNA, the CDR3 is TGTGCCAGCTCACCATTCGACAGGGGCCTGAACACTGAAGCTTTCTTT. As protein: CASSPFDRGLNTEAFF.

This clonotype was seen a handful of times. J is TRBJ1-1 and V is TRBV29-1, with D unclear. The CDR3 has 13 amino acids. V was clipped by 7 bases and J by 6 bases, with 18 bases between them. Germline values: CDR1 SQVTM, CDR2 ANQGSEA. The CDR3 coding sequence is TGCAGCGCTGGTATAGGGTGGTATTCTGAAGCTTTCTTT. It specifies CSAGIGWYSEAFF.

The chain has TRBV7-6 and TRBJ2-3, with D unresolved. The CDR3 runs to 15 residues. Trimming stripped 1 base from V and 0 bases from J, with 8 bases between. Germline lookup yields CDR1 SGHVS and CDR2 FNYEAQ. CDR3 region: CASSLGFGSTDTQYF. CDR3 nucleotide sequence: TGTGCCAGCAGCTTAGGATTTGGTAGCACAGATACGCAGTATTTT.

This clonotype was seen only a few times. The J gene is TRBJ1-1, the V gene TRBV14; TRBD1 aligns across 7 bases. Germline trimming cut 4 bases from V and 9 bases from J; bases unmatched to any gene: 8. CDR1 is SGHDN and CDR2 is FVKESK in the germline V gene. This CDR3 is 13 amino acids long. The CDR3 coding sequence is TGTGCCAGCAGCCTTTCCGGGACAGTCAAAGCTTTCTTT. Translating it yields CASSLSGTVKAFF.

This clonotype turned up a few times. The chain is built from TRBV29-1 and TRBJ2-7, with a possible D match to TRBD1 (5 bases). The germline V gene has CDR1 SQVTM and CDR2 ANQGSEA. The CDR3 totals 11 residues. V lost 8 bases, J lost 3 bases, and 11 bases lay in between. CDR3 in amino acids: CSLRTSYEQYF. The CDR3, as DNA: TGCAGCTTAAGGACAAGCTACGAGCAGTACTTC.

The chain combines TRBV7-2 with TRBJ1-6, with a possible D match to TRBD1 (5 bases). V shed 5 bases and J shed 13 bases, with 18 bases lying between them. There are 14 residues in the CDR3. Per germline, CDR1 SGHTA and CDR2 FQGNSA. The CDR3 loop reads CASSLGTPQAPLHF. The DNA for the CDR3 is TGTGCCAGCAGCCTGGGGACTCCTCAAGCGCCCCTCCACTTT.

This clonotype was counted at least ten times. The chain uses TRBV1 and TRBJ2-2; the table's D gene call, TRBD1, was not cross checked with the DNA. TRBV1 is listed as a pseudogene. The CDR3 spans 17 residues. This CDR3 is CTSSLRPTQGKTGELFF. The CDR3 nucleotides read TGCACCAGCAGCCTAAGGCCCACACAGGGAAAGACCGGGGAGCTGTTTTTT.

In this sample, this clonotype turned up a few times. This CDR3 is CASNLGLIAKNIQYF. CDR3 in DNA: TGTGCCAGCAACCTCGGGTTGATAGCCAAAAACATTCAGTACTTC. The V gene is TRBV2, the J gene TRBJ2-4; D gene unclear. Trimming took off 7 bases at V and 0 bases at J, with 13 bases between the two ends. The germline CDR1 and CDR2 sequences are SNHLY and FYNNEI. CDR3 length equals 15 residues.